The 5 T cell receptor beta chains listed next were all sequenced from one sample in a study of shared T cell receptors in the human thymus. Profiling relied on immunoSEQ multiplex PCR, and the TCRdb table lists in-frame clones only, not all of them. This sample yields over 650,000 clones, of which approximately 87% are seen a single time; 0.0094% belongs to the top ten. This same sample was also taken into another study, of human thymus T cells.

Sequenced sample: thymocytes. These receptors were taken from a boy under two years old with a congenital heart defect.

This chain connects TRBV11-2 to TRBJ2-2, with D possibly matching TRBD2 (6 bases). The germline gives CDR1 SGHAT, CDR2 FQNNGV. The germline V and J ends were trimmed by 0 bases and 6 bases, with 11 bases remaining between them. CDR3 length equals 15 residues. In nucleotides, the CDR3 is TGTGCCAGCAGCTTAGAGGAGGGTGACGCCGGGGAGCTGTTTTTT. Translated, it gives CASSLEEGDAGELFF.

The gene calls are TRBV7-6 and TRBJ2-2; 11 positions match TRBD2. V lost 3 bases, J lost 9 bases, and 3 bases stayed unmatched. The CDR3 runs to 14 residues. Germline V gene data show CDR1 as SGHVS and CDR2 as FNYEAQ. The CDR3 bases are TGTGCCAGCAGCTTGCTAGCGGGAGGTTGGGAGCTGTTTTTT. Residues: CASSLLAGGWELFF.

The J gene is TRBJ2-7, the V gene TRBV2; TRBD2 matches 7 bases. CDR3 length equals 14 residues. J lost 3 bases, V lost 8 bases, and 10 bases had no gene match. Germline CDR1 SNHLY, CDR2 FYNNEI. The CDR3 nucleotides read TGTGCCAGCCGATCCGGGGGGTCTAACTACGAGCAGTACTTC. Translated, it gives CASRSGGSNYEQYF.

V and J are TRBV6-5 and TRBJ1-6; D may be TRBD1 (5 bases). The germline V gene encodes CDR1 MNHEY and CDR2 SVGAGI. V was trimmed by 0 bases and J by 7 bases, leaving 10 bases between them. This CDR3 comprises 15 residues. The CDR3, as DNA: TGTGCCAGCAGTTACTCGGGGCAGGGCAATTCACCCCTCCACTTT. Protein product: CASSYSGQGNSPLHF.

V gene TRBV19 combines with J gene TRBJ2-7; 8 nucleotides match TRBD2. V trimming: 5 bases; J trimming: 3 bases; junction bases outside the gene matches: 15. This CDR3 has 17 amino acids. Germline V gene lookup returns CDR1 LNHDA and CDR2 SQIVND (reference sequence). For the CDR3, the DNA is TGTGCCAGTAGTCCCCCTCAGACTAGCGTAATAATCTACGAGCAGTACTTC. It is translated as CASSPPQTSVIIYEQYF.